This entry lists 10 T cell receptor beta chains sequenced from one sample in a study of identical twins. TCRdb re-analysed the 5' RACE reads in MiXCR, keeping a single row per CDR3 protein. This table has 690,000 or so distinct CDR3 sequences, around 8.6% appearing once. These same data were also listed under a study on yellow fever vaccine responses in identical twins.

What was sequenced was PBMCs. The receptors were sampled from a young woman in good health.

This clonotype was observed many times. The V and J genes are TRBV5-1 and TRBJ1-1, with 8 bases lining up with TRBD1. This CDR3 region has 15 residues. V shed 2 bases, J shed 0 bases, and the junction held 3 bases outside the gene matches. Germline loops: CDR1 SGHRS, CDR2 YFSETQ. The CDR3 DNA reads as TGCGCCAGCAGCTTAACGACAGGGGTGAACACTGAAGCTTTCTTT. Residues: CASSLTTGVNTEAFF.

V is TRBV12-3 or TRBV12-4 and J is TRBJ2-2, with a weak D call TRBD1 (5 bases). This CDR3 comprises 13 residues. The germline V and J ends were trimmed by 3 bases and 7 bases, with 9 bases remaining between them. CDR3: CASSLRQGGELFF. The CDR3 DNA reads as TGTGCCAGCAGTTTGCGGCAGGGCGGGGAGCTGTTTTTT.

The V gene is TRBV29-1, the J gene TRBJ2-1; D is undetermined. In germline, CDR1 is SQVTM, CDR2 ANQGSEA. V lost 1 base to trimming and J lost 3 bases, with 13 bases between them. This CDR3 spans 15 amino acids. The CDR3 loop is CSVEGADDIYNEQFF. The CDR3 region has the DNA TGCAGCGTTGAAGGGGCCGATGATATCTACAATGAGCAGTTCTTC.

The rearrangement links TRBV18 to TRBJ2-4, with unresolved D. There are 13 residues in the CDR3. Germline loops: CDR1 KGHSH, CDR2 LQKENI. V was pared by 4 bases and J by 9 bases, with 13 bases between. The CDR3 here is CASSLGHDAIQYF. DNA for the CDR3: TGTGCCAGCTCACTCGGGCATGACGCCATTCAGTACTTC.

The chain joins TRBV7-9 to TRBJ1-1; D not certain. Germline V gives CDR1 SEHNR, CDR2 FQNEAQ (reference sequence). There are 13 residues in the CDR3. V lost 9 bases and J 3 bases, leaving 14 bases between the germline ends. The CDR3 loop is CASSPPADTEAFF. CDR3 in DNA: TGTGCCAGTTCCCCCCCGGCGGACACTGAAGCTTTCTTT.

This clonotype was observed many times. V usage is TRBV3-1 and J usage is TRBJ2-7, with D perhaps assigned TRBD1 or TRBD2 (5 bases each). In germline, CDR1 is LGHDT, CDR2 YNNKEL (reference sequence). The CDR3 consists of 14 residues. The V end lost 4 bases, the J end lost 0 bases, and 10 bases lay between the germline ends. Here the CDR3 reads CASSRWDRSYEQYF. CDR3 DNA: TGTGCCAGCAGCCGTTGGGACCGCTCCTACGAGCAGTACTTC.

The chain combines TRBV14 with TRBJ2-1, with no clear D. V gave up 1 base and J gave up 4 bases, with 8 bases separating them. The CDR3 consists of 14 residues. The V gene's germline CDR1 is SGHDN and CDR2 FVKESK. The CDR3 loop is CASSQVFGYNEQFF. The CDR3 DNA is TGTGCCAGCAGCCAAGTTTTCGGATACAATGAGCAGTTCTTC.

The chain carries TRBV3-1 and TRBJ2-3; the match to TRBD2 covers 8 bases. This CDR3 region has 16 residues. With V trimmed by 2 bases and J by 4 bases, 8 bases remained unmatched. Germline V CDR1 and CDR2: LGHDT, YNNKEL (reference sequence). The CDR3 loop is CASSQKAGVGADTQYF. The CDR3 DNA follows: TGTGCCAGCAGCCAAAAAGCGGGAGTGGGGGCAGATACGCAGTATTTT.

The sample holds many counts of this clonotype. The chain recombines TRBV5-1 with TRBJ2-1, with TRBD2 identical over 13 bases. The V gene's germline CDR1 is SGHRS and CDR2 YFSETQ. With 3 bases clipped from V and 10 bases from J, the junction kept 1 base outside the gene matches. The CDR3 is made up of 13 amino acids. This CDR3 reads CASSSGLAGEQFF. Written as DNA, the CDR3 is TGCGCCAGCAGCTCGGGACTAGCGGGGGAGCAGTTCTTC. Variable domain in full (rest from reference TRBV5-1 and TRBJ2-1): KAGVTQTPRYLIKTRGQQVTLSCSPISGHRSVSWYQQTPGQGLQFLFEYFSETQRNKGNFPGRFSGRQFSNSRSEMNVSTLELGDSALYLCASSSGLAGEQFFGPGTRLTVL.

The V gene is TRBV11-2, the J gene TRBJ2-1; 9 bases fit TRBD1. Per germline, CDR1 SGHAT and CDR2 FQNNGV. This CDR3 has 14 amino acids. The ends lost 3 bases at V and 8 bases at J; junction bases unmatched: 5. Here the CDR3 reads CASSFGQGFDEQFF. The CDR3 DNA is TGTGCCAGCAGCTTTGGACAGGGGTTCGATGAGCAGTTCTTC.